The clone carrying this T cell receptor (beta chain) was seen once. Its target is unknown. The data belong to a study of cytomegalovirus exposure and HLA in healthy donors. Whole-study results and caveats: Accurate HLA-A and HLA-B prediction from TCR beta sequences was reported for most subjects. Analysis was performed later, and it showed HLA-associated TCR beta chains to be more clonally expanded than equally common others.

Healthy donors of bone marrow made up the group. The PCR had 60 Vbeta and 13 Jbeta primers. Per the original data handling: An analysis that came later counted some 80 million unique TCR beta chains, 10 million to 12 million shared. The repertoire was sequenced with immunoSEQ multiplex PCR; TCRdb's copy has only in-frame clones and lacks some. V, J and clone size were drawn from that table, and D and trimming were deduced from the DNA. The profile shows about 250,000 clones, roughly 80% of them singletons. Germline CDR1 is SGHRS and CDR2 is YFSETQ. The CDR3 contains 15 residues. After removal of 1 base from V and 2 bases from J, the junction contained 2 bases not matched to a gene.

V is TRBV5-1 and J is TRBJ2-7; 11 bases are a match to TRBD2. Sequencing used PBMCs. The sequence was obtained from a girl aged 2 to 10 in good health and CMV-seronegative. The CDR3 loop reads CASSLTSGGTYEQYF. The CDR3 DNA is TGCGCCAGCAGCTTGACTAGCGGGGGAACCTACGAGCAGTACTTC.